This T cell receptor (beta chain) was captured in a study of cytomegalovirus exposure and HLA in healthy donors. Researchers ran the PCR with 60 Vbeta and 13 Jbeta primers. Produced via immunoSEQ multiplex PCR; TCRdb's table is partial and in-frame only. Altogether roughly 130,000 clones are present, over 60% being singletons, with the ten largest covering roughly 2%. The germline V gene encodes CDR1 SGHTA and CDR2 FQGTGA. CDR3 length: 16 residues. Trimming cost V 5 bases and J 2 bases; bases outside gene matches: 5. In its sample, this clone was seen once. The antigen is unknown. Regarding the study as a whole: Being indistinguishable, some V segments were excluded, TRBV6-2 and TRBV6-3 among them. A later analysis showed that HLA-associated TCR beta chains had undergone more clonal expansion than equally common others. The Asian-associated ancestry cluster reportedly had fewer N-insertions than the approximately 690-donor mean in a later analysis.

The receptor was isolated from a man aged 18 to 29 in good health and CMV-seronegative. The sequencing sample was made of PBMCs. The chain uses TRBV7-3 and TRBJ2-3; 12 nucleotides align to TRBD2. The CDR3 sequence: CASSLWTSGDTDTQYF. The DNA of the CDR3 is TGTGCCAGCAGCCTTTGGACTAGCGGGGACACAGATACGCAGTATTTT.